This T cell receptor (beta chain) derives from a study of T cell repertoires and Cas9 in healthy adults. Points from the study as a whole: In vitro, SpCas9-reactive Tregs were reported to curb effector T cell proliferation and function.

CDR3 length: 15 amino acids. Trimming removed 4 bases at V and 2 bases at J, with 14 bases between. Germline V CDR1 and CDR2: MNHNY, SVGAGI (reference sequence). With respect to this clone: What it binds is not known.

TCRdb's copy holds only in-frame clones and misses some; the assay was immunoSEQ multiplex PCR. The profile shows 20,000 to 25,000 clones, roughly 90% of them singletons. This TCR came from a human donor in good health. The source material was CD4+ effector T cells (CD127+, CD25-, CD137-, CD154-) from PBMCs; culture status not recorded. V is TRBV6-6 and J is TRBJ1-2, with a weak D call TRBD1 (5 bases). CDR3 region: CASSSEFRGNYGYTF. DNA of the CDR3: TGTGCCAGCAGTTCGGAATTTCGGGGGAACTATGGCTACACCTTC.